The clone carrying this TCR beta chain appeared a few times. The antigen remains unidentified. These data are taken from a study of T-cell memory formation after mild COVID-19. The overall study: Largely donor-specific sequence clusters came from a couple of donors. The study, taken as a whole, reports: Shrinking CD4+ clones resided mostly in CM and EM, and CD8+ ones in EMRA.

Trimming removed 5 bases from V and 2 bases from J, with 12 bases in between. The CDR3 totals 15 residues. The V gene's germline CDR1 is SGHTA and CDR2 FQGNSA. TCRdb passed the 5' RACE reads through MiXCR, listing each CDR3 protein once. The repertoire holds 250,000 to 300,000 distinct CDR3 sequences, with around 15% as singletons. The clonotype comes from a man between 18 and 35 years old who had mild COVID-19 (a few samples of this study predate the infection). Cell type and time point are not known. This rearrangement joins TRBV7-2 to TRBJ2-2, with D possibly matching TRBD1 (6 bases). Sequencing input: PBMCs or a T cell subset sorted from them (not recorded which). The CDR3 nucleotides are TGTGCCAGCAGCCAGGGACACGTTAACACCGGGGAGCTGTTTTTT. Amino acid sequence: CASSQGHVNTGELFF. The entire variable domain, with the rest obtained from reference TRBV7-2 and TRBJ2-2, is as follows: GAGVSQSPSNKVTEKGKDVELRCDPISGHTALYWYRQSLGQGLEFLIYFQGNSAPDKSGLPSDRFSAERTGGSVSTLTIQRTQQEDSAVYLCASSQGHVNTGELFFGEGSRLTVL.